Below, 22 T cell receptor beta chains from the same sample are listed, as sequenced in a study of blood T cell repertoires in COVID-19. Assay used: immunoSEQ multiplex PCR; TCRdb lists only in-frame clones, some missing. The data contain some 120,000 clones, approximately 81% of them singletons. Sequencing was performed on peripheral blood. These receptors all come from an elderly man with COVID-19, enrolled during active disease.

The genes are TRBV7-9 and TRBJ1-5; 10 bases match TRBD1. Germline CDR1 reads SEHNR; CDR2 reads FQNEAQ (reference sequence). The CDR3 loop spans 18 amino acids. V lost 5 bases to trimming and J lost 0 bases; unmatched junction nucleotides: 10. The CDR3, as DNA: TGTGCCAGCAGCCAGGCGCGACAGGGGGCAAATAGCAATCAGCCCCAGCATTTT. This sequence encodes CASSQARQGANSNQPQHF. Drawing the rest from reference TRBV7-9 and TRBJ1-5, the complete variable domain is DTGVSQNPRHKITKRGQNVTFRCDPISEHNRLYWYRQTLGQGPEFLTYFQNEAQLEKSRLLSDRFSAERPKGSFSTLEIQRTEQGDSAMYLCASSQARQGANSNQPQHFGDGTRLSIL.

V usage is TRBV29-1 and J usage is TRBJ2-7; 12 bases map to TRBD2. The germline V gene has CDR1 SQVTM and CDR2 ANQGSEA. This CDR3 is built from 13 residues. The V gene end was trimmed by 6 bases and the J gene end by 5 bases; junction bases not matched to a gene: 5. The CDR3 bases are TGCAGCGTCGCGAGACTAGCGGGAGACGAGCAGTACTTC. Protein sequence: CSVARLAGDEQYF.

This clone was detected only a few times. V is TRBV5-1 and J is TRBJ2-7; perhaps TRBD1 as D (6 bases). Germline CDR1 reads SGHRS; CDR2 reads YFSETQ. The CDR3 is 14 residues long. Between the trimmed V and J ends, which lost 5 bases and 3 bases, there was a span of 15 bases. The CDR3 spells CASRIDTGSYEQYF. For the CDR3, the DNA is TGCGCCAGCAGGATTGATACAGGGAGCTACGAGCAGTACTTC.

The rearrangement links TRBV24-1 to TRBJ2-2, with a tentative D call TRBD1 (5 bases). Germline V gene sequence: CDR1 KGHDR, CDR2 SFDVKD. Between the trimmed V and J ends, which lost 4 bases and 1 base, there was a span of 15 bases. This CDR3 has 17 amino acids. The CDR3 DNA sequence: TGTGCCACCAGTGACTCCTCCCAGGGTGGGAACACCGGGGAGCTGTTTTTT. Amino acids: CATSDSSQGGNTGELFF.

The chain links TRBV7-8 to TRBJ2-2, with TRBD1 identical over 8 bases. From germline, CDR1 is SGHVS and CDR2 FQNEAQ. The CDR3 spans 13 residues. J lost 7 bases, V lost 8 bases, and 6 bases had no gene match. The CDR3 loop reads CASLDRGNGELFF. CDR3 sequence (DNA): TGTGCCAGCCTAGACAGGGGTAACGGGGAGCTGTTTTTT.

This clone was observed a handful of times. The chain couples TRBV5-4 to TRBJ2-1, with TRBD2 identical over 13 bases. In germline, CDR1 is SGHNT, CDR2 YYREEE (reference sequence). The CDR3 is 15 residues long. V was clipped by 3 bases and J by 9 bases; unmatched bases: 6. The CDR3 DNA sequence: TGTGCCAGCAGCTCACGACTAGCGGGAGGTGTTGAGCAGTTCTTC. It encodes CASSSRLAGGVEQFF.

The V gene is TRBV5-5, the J gene TRBJ2-3; TRBD2 agrees at 10 bases. The CDR3 runs 16 residues. The V gene's germline CDR1 is SGHKS and CDR2 YYEKEE (reference sequence). The trim removed 4 bases at V and 2 bases at J, leaving 7 bases unmatched. In DNA, the CDR3 is TGTGCCAGCAGCCCTCCTACTAGCGGGGTCACAGATACGCAGTATTTT. Protein: CASSPPTSGVTDTQYF.

This chain joins TRBV6-5 and TRBJ1-5; D remains ambiguous. The V end lost 5 bases, the J end lost 0 bases, and 11 bases lay between the germline ends. Germline V CDR1 and CDR2: MNHEY, SVGAGI. The CDR3 consists of 15 residues. Here the CDR3 reads CASSRALGSNQPQHF. In DNA, the CDR3 is TGTGCCAGCAGTCGAGCCCTCGGTAGCAATCAGCCCCAGCATTTT.

Here the CDR3 reads CASSSHQGGGYGYTF. CDR3 in DNA: TGTGCCAGCAGCTCCCACCAAGGTGGAGGCTATGGCTACACCTTC. The gene calls are TRBV7-2 and TRBJ1-2; no clear D gene. This CDR3 comprises 15 residues. Germline V gives CDR1 SGHTA, CDR2 FQGNSA. Trimming pared 4 bases from V and 4 bases from J, leaving 16 bases between.

The V and J genes are TRBV4-1 and TRBJ2-5; D unclear. CDR1 and CDR2 (germline): MGHRA, YSYEKL. This CDR3 is built from 13 residues. V lost 0 bases and J 2 bases, leaving 4 bases between the germline ends. The CDR3 is CASSQDRQETQYF. Written as DNA, the CDR3 is TGCGCCAGCAGCCAAGACAGACAAGAGACCCAGTACTTC.

The chain uses TRBV6-5 and TRBJ1-4; tentative D call: TRBD1 (5 bases). V gave up 6 bases and J gave up 0 bases, with 5 bases separating them. Germline assignment: CDR1 MNHEY and CDR2 SVGAGI. The CDR3 loop spans 13 amino acids. CDR3 residues: CASRTATNEKLFF. The DNA for the CDR3 is TGTGCCAGCAGGACAGCAACTAATGAAAAACTGTTTTTT.

V gene TRBV2 combines with J gene TRBJ2-5; no reliable D call. CDR3 length equals 12 residues. Germline assignment: CDR1 SNHLY and CDR2 FYNNEI. Trimming took off 3 bases at V and 4 bases at J, with 6 bases between the two ends. The chain's CDR3 is CASSERIETQYF. CDR3 nucleotide sequence: TGTGCCAGCAGTGAGCGGATAGAGACCCAGTACTTC.

The chain recombines TRBV16 with TRBJ1-2; no clear D. From germline, CDR1 is KGHSY and CDR2 FQNENV. This CDR3 contains 18 residues. Trimming left V 4 bases short and J 2 bases short, with 23 bases between. The CDR3 DNA reads TGTGCCAGCAGCCCTACACTGCCTCTAGGGAGTGGGAACTATGGCTACACCTTC. Its protein product is CASSPTLPLGSGNYGYTF. The variable domain in full, with the rest retrieved from reference TRBV16 and TRBJ1-2, is GEEVAQTPKHLVRGEGQKAKLYCAPIKGHSYVFWYQQVLKNEFKFLISFQNENVFDETGMPKERFSAKCLPNSPCSLEIQATKLEDSAVYFCASSPTLPLGSGNYGYTFGSGTRLTVV.

The chain couples TRBV28 to TRBJ1-2, with TRBD1 identical over 7 bases. The CDR3 is made up of 14 amino acids. Per the germline V gene, CDR1 is MDHEN and CDR2 is SYDVKM. The V segment lost 3 bases and the J segment 1 base; nucleotides outside the gene matches: 2. As DNA, the CDR3 is TGTGCCAGCAGTTTGGGACAGCTTAACTATGGCTACACCTTC. Protein product: CASSLGQLNYGYTF.

This rearrangement joins TRBV18 to TRBJ2-5; 8 positions match TRBD1. The germline gives CDR1 KGHSH, CDR2 LQKENI. After removal of 2 bases from V and 2 bases from J, the junction contained 4 bases not matched to a gene. This CDR3 region has 15 residues. The CDR3, as DNA: TGTGCCAGCTCACCAAATAACAGGGGGCAAGAGACCCAGTACTTC. This codes for CASSPNNRGQETQYF.

This clone was observed a single time. The chain is built from TRBV19 and TRBJ1-2; possible D gene TRBD1, 6 bases. Trimming shortened V by 3 bases and J by 10 bases, and 15 bases separated the two germline ends. The CDR3 extends over 13 amino acids. Germline V gene data show CDR1 as LNHDA and CDR2 as SQIVND (reference sequence). The DNA of the CDR3 is TGTGCCAGTAGTATCCACCAGGGGCTCGCCTACACCTTC. Translated: CASSIHQGLAYTF.

The chain joins TRBV13 to TRBJ2-7; 9 bases fit TRBD2. Germline CDR1 and CDR2: PRHDT and FYEKMQ (reference sequence). J gave up 0 bases and V 6 bases, and 3 bases lay outside the gene matches. This CDR3 has 14 amino acids. The CDR3 sequence is CASSLLAGSYEQYF. In nucleotides, the CDR3 is TGTGCCAGCAGTCTACTAGCGGGCTCCTACGAGCAGTACTTC.

This sequence joins TRBV7-8 and TRBJ1-2, with TRBD1 identical over 7 bases. The length of the CDR3 is 13 residues. Germline trimming cut 2 bases from V and 6 bases from J; bases unmatched to any gene: 3. CDR1 SGHVS and CDR2 FQNEAQ come from the germline V gene. The CDR3, as DNA: TGTGCCAGCAGCTTAAACAGGGGCCATGGCTACACCTTC. Its protein product is CASSLNRGHGYTF.

This clone was seen just once. The chain combines TRBV11-2 with TRBJ2-1; tentative D call: TRBD1 (6 bases). CDR1 SGHAT and CDR2 FQNNGV come from the germline V gene. CDR3 length: 15 residues. Trimming shortened V by 5 bases and J by 0 bases, and 11 bases separated the two germline ends. The CDR3 loop is CASSGGPSSYNEQFF. The CDR3 nucleotides read TGTGCCAGCAGCGGGGGCCCGAGCTCCTACAATGAGCAGTTCTTC.

The chain employs TRBV5-8 and TRBJ2-1, with TRBD2 matching 7 bases. This CDR3 has 16 amino acids. J lost 6 bases, V lost 3 bases, and 12 bases had no gene match. Germline loops: CDR1 SGHTS, CDR2 YDEGEE. CDR3 sequence reads: CASSSPLAGEVNEQFF. CDR3 nucleotides: TGTGCCAGCAGCTCCCCGCTGGCGGGAGAGGTCAATGAGCAGTTCTTC.

The chain carries TRBV28 and TRBJ2-7; no reliable D call. The V gene's germline CDR1 is MDHEN and CDR2 SYDVKM. The CDR3 is 11 amino acids. The V and J ends lost 5 bases and 4 bases respectively, with 6 bases between them. CDR3 in amino acids: CASSVQYEQYF. CDR3 nucleotides: TGTGCCAGCAGTGTACAGTACGAGCAGTACTTC.

The chain recombines TRBV28 with TRBJ2-1, with 11 bases that match TRBD1. Germline-derived CDR1 and CDR2 are MDHEN and SYDVKM. The junction had 8 bases not matched to a gene; V was cut back by 7 bases and J by 6 bases. The CDR3 totals 15 residues. The CDR3 bases are TGTGCCAGCACTCTAGGGGGGACAGGGGGCAATGAGCAGTTCTTC. It encodes CASTLGGTGGNEQFF.